This record covers a single TCR beta chain. From germline, CDR1 is LGHNA and CDR2 YSLEER. Trimming removed 0 bases from V and 6 bases from J, with 11 bases in between. The CDR3 is made up of 15 amino acids. The sample originates from a study of blood T cell repertoires in COVID-19. Turning to the study itself: Samples came from the United States, Italy and Spain, spanning acute and convalescent COVID-19.

Source study methods: For nucleated cells, counts were estimated from reference gene primer amplification. Generated by immunoSEQ multiplex PCR, the TCRdb table keeps only in-frame clones and is missing some. D and trimming come from the DNA, and the V and J calls and clone size come from that table. The sample records about 95,000 clones, approximately 80% being singletons. The receptor was isolated from a human donor in a cohort sampled during active COVID-19. The rearrangement joins TRBV4-3 to TRBJ1-4; unclear D gene. The sequencing input was peripheral blood. CDR3 in DNA: TGCGCCAGCAGCCAAGATATATCGTTCGATGAAAAACTGTTTTTT. As protein: CASSQDISFDEKLFF.